The 22 T cell receptor beta chains listed next were all sequenced from one sample in a study of blood T cell repertoires in COVID-19. Sequencing used immunoSEQ multiplex PCR; TCRdb keeps in-frame clones, though not all of them. Of about 180,000 clones detected, approximately 80% appear once; the ten largest clones hold 13% to 15%. What was sequenced was PBMCs or T cells enriched from blood (not recorded which). The receptors originated from a man aged 60 to 69 who had been exposed to COVID-19.

Only one count was recorded for this clone. V and J are TRBV5-4 and TRBJ2-5, with 13 bases identical to TRBD2. Per germline, CDR1 SGHNT and CDR2 YYREEE (reference sequence). V dropped 3 bases and J dropped 5; count of bases not matched to a gene: 7. The CDR3 runs to 16 residues. CDR3 in amino acids: CASSSSGLAGMETQYF. The CDR3 DNA reads as TGTGCCAGCAGCTCTTCGGGACTAGCGGGAATGGAGACCCAGTACTTC.

The chain combines TRBV4-3 with TRBJ2-1; D may be TRBD2 (6 bases). The V end was cut by 1 base, the J end by 15 bases, with 19 bases between. Germline-derived CDR1 and CDR2 are LGHNA and YSLEER. The CDR3 loop spans 14 amino acids. CDR3 nucleotide sequence: TGCGCCAGCAGCCAAGTGGGGAGTGGCGGAGGGGCGTTCTTC. Its protein is CASSQVGSGGGAFF.

This clone showed up many times. The V gene is TRBV3-1 (or the pseudogene TRBV3-2), the J gene TRBJ2-2; 9 bases align to TRBD2. The CDR3 contains 17 residues. Germline loops: CDR1 LGHDT, CDR2 YNNKEL (reference sequence). Trimming cost V 4 bases and J 7 bases; bases outside gene matches: 13. The CDR3 bases are TGTGCCAGCAGCCCCCAGGGACTAGCAAAACGGAGCGGGGAGCTGTTTTTT. Translating it yields CASSPQGLAKRSGELFF.

This sequence joins TRBV28 and TRBJ2-1, with 9 bases that match TRBD2. This CDR3 has 18 amino acids. CDR1 and CDR2 (germline): MDHEN, SYDVKM. The ends lost 7 bases at V and 0 bases at J; junction bases unmatched: 13. This chain's CDR3 is CASTPGANSGSSYNEQFF. CDR3 nucleotide sequence: TGTGCCAGCACTCCGGGAGCCAATAGCGGGAGCTCCTACAATGAGCAGTTCTTC.

The chain joins TRBV11-2 to TRBJ2-7; 7 bases are shared with TRBD1. The CDR3 has 15 residues. CDR1 is SGHAT and CDR2 is FQNNGV in the germline V gene. The J segment lost 5 bases and the V segment lost 5 bases, leaving 12 bases of the junction unmatched. The CDR3 sequence: CASSLARQGPHEQYF. CDR3 nucleotide sequence: TGTGCCAGCAGCCTCGCCCGACAGGGTCCCCACGAGCAGTACTTC.

The chain recombines TRBV19 with TRBJ2-1; D is undetermined. Germline V gene lookup returns CDR1 LNHDA and CDR2 SQIVND (reference sequence). The CDR3 extends over 14 amino acids. V was clipped by 1 base and J by 4 bases, with 8 bases between them. The CDR3 bases are TGTGCCAGTAGTATAGGGTCGGGTTACAATGAGCAGTTCTTC. It is translated as CASSIGSGYNEQFF.

This clone was found many times. For the CDR3, the DNA is TGTGCCATTAGTTTGAGGCCCAGCGGGAGTTCACCCCTCCACTTT. The encoded protein is CAISLRPSGSSPLHF. The gene calls are TRBV2 and TRBJ1-6; no clear D. Per germline, CDR1 SNHLY and CDR2 FYNNEI. This CDR3 has 15 residues. Trimming took 10 bases from V and 9 from J, leaving 22 bases between them.

CDR3 in DNA: TGTGCCATCGGGACAGGGAGGAATGAGCAGTTCTTC. Protein product: CAIGTGRNEQFF. V and J are TRBV19 and TRBJ2-1; 9 bases agree with TRBD1. The CDR3 has 12 amino acids. CDR1 is LNHDA, CDR2 SQIVND, per germline (reference sequence). V trimming: 10 bases; J trimming: 7 bases; junction bases outside the gene matches: 5.

The chain carries TRBV27 and TRBJ2-1; the D gene is possibly TRBD1 (6 bases). The V gene lost 5 bases and the J gene lost 7 bases, with 21 bases spanning the gap. CDR1 is MNHEY and CDR2 is SMNVEV in the germline V gene (reference sequence). The length of the CDR3 is 16 residues. In DNA form, the CDR3 reads TGTGCCAGCAGTCCCTGGTCACAGGGACCTGGTAATGAGCAGTTCTTC. It translates to CASSPWSQGPGNEQFF.

In its sample, this clone was seen once. The gene calls are TRBV30 and TRBJ1-2; D ambiguous. This CDR3 contains 13 residues. Germline CDR1 reads GTSNPN; CDR2 reads SVGIG (reference sequence). Trimming removed 5 bases at V and 2 bases at J, with 12 bases between. In DNA, the CDR3 is TGTGCCTGGGCTGGCCGGGTAAACTATGGCTACACCTTC. Its protein is CAWAGRVNYGYTF. Full variable domain (remainder filled in from reference TRBV30 and TRBJ1-2): SQTIHQWPATLVQPVGSPLSLECTVEGTSNPNLYWYRQAAGRGLQLLFYSVGIGQISSEVPQNLSASRPQDRQFILSSKKLLLSDSGFYLCAWAGRVNYGYTFGSGTRLTVV.

The chain combines TRBV10-1 with TRBJ2-3, with a weak D call TRBD1 (6 bases). Per germline, CDR1 WNHNN and CDR2 SYGVQD (reference sequence). The V gene lost 9 bases and the J gene lost 7 bases, with 20 bases spanning the gap. The CDR3 totals 14 residues. The CDR3 bases are TGCGCCAGTCAGGACAGCTCAGGCAGTAATACGCAGTATTTT. It is translated as CASQDSSGSNTQYF.

The chain combines TRBV27 with TRBJ1-5; 9 nucleotides agree with TRBD1. The CDR3 length is 15 residues. The trim removed 6 bases at V and 3 bases at J, leaving 6 bases unmatched. Germline V CDR1 and CDR2: MNHEY, SMNVEV (reference sequence). The CDR3 reads CASRPRTGDNQPQHF. CDR3 DNA: TGTGCCAGCAGGCCTCGGACAGGGGACAATCAGCCCCAGCATTTT.

This clone was found a few times. The chain links TRBV12-5 to TRBJ2-5, with D uncertain. The germline gives CDR1 LGHNT, CDR2 FRNRAP. V was cut by 6 bases and J by 5 bases, with 7 bases left in between. This CDR3 is built from 11 residues. Here the CDR3 reads CASGARETQYF. DNA for the CDR3: TGTGCTAGTGGCGCCCGGGAGACCCAGTACTTC.

V and J are TRBV19 and TRBJ2-7, with 7 nucleotides matching TRBD1. Germline lookup yields CDR1 LNHDA and CDR2 SQIVND (reference sequence). The CDR3 length is 16 residues. With 6 bases clipped from V and 4 bases from J, the junction kept 15 bases outside the gene matches. The CDR3: CASSLIRWTGEYEQYF. CDR3 bases: TGTGCCAGTAGCCTCATCAGATGGACAGGAGAATACGAGCAGTACTTC.

The genes are TRBV7-3 and TRBJ2-7, with TRBD2 identical over 9 bases. Germline CDR1 is SGHTA and CDR2 is FQGTGA. The CDR3 covers 17 residues. V lost 3 bases, J lost 2 bases, and 11 bases stayed unmatched. The CDR3 nucleotides are TGTGCCAGCAGCTTGCGCGACGGACTAGCGTTAACCTACGAGCAGTACTTC. As protein: CASSLRDGLALTYEQYF.

The chain has TRBV7-3 and TRBJ2-1; D is uncertain. CDR3 length: 12 residues. Looked up from germline, CDR1 is SGHTA and CDR2 is FQGTGA. The germline V and J ends were trimmed by 2 bases and 9 bases, with 8 bases remaining between them. DNA for the CDR3: TGTGCCAGCAGCTTAGGAGTGTTTGAGCAGTTCTTC. The encoded protein is CASSLGVFEQFF.

V gene TRBV6-5 combines with J gene TRBJ2-7; 8 nucleotides align to TRBD1. The CDR3 runs 15 residues. V dropped 6 bases and J dropped 6; count of bases not matched to a gene: 13. Germline V gives CDR1 MNHEY, CDR2 SVGAGI. For the CDR3, the DNA is TGTGCCAGCAGCGCGATGACAGGGGCGCCTCTCGAGCAGTACTTC. It is translated as CASSAMTGAPLEQYF.

This chain connects TRBV27 to TRBJ2-7; 7 bases are a match to TRBD1. The CDR3 runs 14 residues. Germline V gene lookup returns CDR1 MNHEY and CDR2 SMNVEV (reference sequence). V shed 3 bases and J 2 bases; nucleotides not matched to a gene: 4. DNA for the CDR3: TGTGCCAGCAGTTTCACCCAGGGGGCCTACGAGCAGTACTTC. Amino acids: CASSFTQGAYEQYF.

In DNA, the CDR3 is TGTGCCAGCAGTCCCTGGGACAGGGAGAACTCACCCCTCCACTTT. Its translation: CASSPWDRENSPLHF. V usage is TRBV28 and J usage is TRBJ1-6, with 9 bases fitting TRBD1. CDR3 length: 15 residues. V lost 5 bases, J lost 10 bases, and 9 bases stayed unmatched. The germline CDR1 and CDR2 sequences are MDHEN and SYDVKM.

The chain links TRBV10-3 to TRBJ1-5; 7 nucleotides align to TRBD1. Germline assignment: CDR1 ENHRY and CDR2 SYGVKD. The CDR3 totals 15 residues. V shed 0 bases and J 7 bases; nucleotides not matched to a gene: 6. The CDR3 nucleotides are TGTGCCATCAGTGAGTCGGGACAGACCACACAGCCCCAGCATTTT. Protein product: CAISESGQTTQPQHF.

This sequence joins TRBV7-9 and TRBJ2-1; unclear D gene. The germline gives CDR1 SEHNR, CDR2 FQNEAQ (reference sequence). With 1 base removed from V and 9 bases from J, the gap between germline ends came to 10 bases. CDR3 length equals 13 residues. For the CDR3, the DNA is TGTGCCAGCAGCTTAGTCGGAGCTATTGAGCAGTTCTTC. It is translated as CASSLVGAIEQFF.

This rearrangement joins TRBV19 to TRBJ2-7; 7 bases are a match to TRBD1. Germline assignment: CDR1 LNHDA and CDR2 SQIVND (reference sequence). With V trimmed by 5 bases and J by 5 bases, 9 bases remained unmatched. The length of the CDR3 is 14 residues. CDR3 amino acids: CASSSGDRDHEQYF. CDR3 nucleotide sequence: TGTGCCAGTAGTTCCGGCGACAGGGATCACGAGCAGTACTTC. Variable domain in full (rest from reference TRBV19 and TRBJ2-7): DGGITQSPKYLFRKEGQNVTLSCEQNLNHDAMYWYRQDPGQGLRLIYYSQIVNDFQKGDIAEGYSVSREKKESFPLTVTSAQKNPTAFYLCASSSGDRDHEQYFGPGTRLTVT.